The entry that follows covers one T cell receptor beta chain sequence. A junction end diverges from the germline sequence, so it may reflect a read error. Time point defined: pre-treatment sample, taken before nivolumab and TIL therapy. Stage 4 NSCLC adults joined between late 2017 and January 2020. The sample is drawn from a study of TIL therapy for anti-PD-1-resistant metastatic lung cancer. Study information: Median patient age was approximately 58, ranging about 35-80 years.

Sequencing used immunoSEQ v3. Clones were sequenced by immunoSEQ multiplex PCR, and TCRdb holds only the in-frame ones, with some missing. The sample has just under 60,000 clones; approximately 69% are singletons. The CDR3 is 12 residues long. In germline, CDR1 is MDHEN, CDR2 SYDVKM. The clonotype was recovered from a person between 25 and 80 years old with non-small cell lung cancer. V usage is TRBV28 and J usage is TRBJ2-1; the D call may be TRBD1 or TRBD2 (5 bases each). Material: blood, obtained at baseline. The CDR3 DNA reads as TGTGCCAGCAGTCTCATGGTGGGGGTTTACGTCTTC. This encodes CASSLMVGVYVF.